This T cell receptor beta chain comes out of a study of CD8+ T cells in alopecia areata (dated by TCRdb to about 2018). Concerning the study at large: The treated patients took part in an open-label pilot trial in which moderate-to-severe alopecia areata was treated with oral tofacitinib at 5 to 10 mg twice daily. Patients stayed on tofacitinib for 6 to 18 months and then had 6 months of follow-up off drug so that delayed response and recurrence could be assessed. The study used high-throughput TCRbeta sequencing to examine T cell clonal expansion in alopecia areata, in both the C3H/HeJ mouse model and human patients. In humans, TCRbeta sequencing was performed on scalp tissue and on sorted CD4+ and CD8+ peripheral blood T cells from healthy controls and from patients with patchy or totalis/universalis alopecia areata. Tofacitinib-treated patients had biopsies at baseline and at 4 and 24 weeks of treatment, with a later scalp biopsy in several patients. Clonality in the scalp was compared among normal scalp (n=4), patchy alopecia areata scalp (n=8), and alopecia totalis/universalis scalp (n=8). RNA was extracted with the PAXgene miRNA kit for fixed scalp, the miRNeasy kit for PBMCs, and the RNeasy kit for mouse skin. immunoSEQ multiplex PCR using 35 Vbeta forward primers and 13 Jbeta reverse primers was used to amplify TCRbeta CDR3 regions. Paper-wide results and their limitations: Higher clonality and more expanded CD8+ clones were observed in lesional scalp than in normal scalp, particularly in alopecia totalis/universalis, a finding suggestive of antigenic drive. Unlike mouse skin, which is dominated by gammadelta T cells, normal human skin has resident alphabeta T cells that are also sequenced, and this complicates analysis of the scalp TCR repertoire. Compared with mice, TCR sequences shared between patients were less clear, possibly partly because of HLA diversity across the patient population.

Library method: the immunoSEQ multiplex PCR assay. To provide template for TCR sequencing, every sample had RNA extracted and reverse transcribed into cDNA. SuperScript III was used for first-strand cDNA synthesis, primed with a 2:1 mix of oligo-dT and random hexamers. Amplification bias was assessed with a synthetic immune receptor repertoire, and residual bias was removed computationally. The authors' pipeline ran thus. Raw reads were preprocessed for error removal, and CDR3 was defined according to IMGT conventions as running from the conserved cysteine to phenylalanine. To get clonality, Shannon entropy was normalized by log2 of the number of productive unique TCRs and the result was subtracted from 1. Whether each scalp clone was CD4 or CD8 was inferred by checking scalp TCRbeta sequences against the CD4 and CD8 repertoires from sorted blood. TCRdb stores this immuneACCESS table with in-frame sequences only. Part of the clones is absent; in the studies checked, under half of the shortfall reflects unresolved V genes, and no reason is known for the rest. The D gene and trimming were derived from the DNA, and the V and J assignments and clone size from that table. Across this sample there are 120,000 or so clones, with approximately 53% seen only once. 4.5% of the sample goes to the ten largest clones.

Reading the germline V gene gives CDR1 SGHTA and CDR2 FQGNSA. Trimmed from V: 2 bases; trimmed from J: 5 bases; junction bases lacking a gene match: 2. Including the terminal cysteine and phenylalanine, the CDR3 comprises 14 residues. Only CDR3 DNA remains: 42 bases, in frame from the first base. The sample's time point label, decoded: baseline before oral tofacitinib. Lesional scalp punch biopsies and peripheral blood were collected from alopecia areata patients. PBMCs were separated by density centrifugation and stained for CD3, CD4 and CD8, after which CD4+ and CD8+ T cells were sorted on a FACSAria. Note on this clone: The clone's antigen remains unknown. No base-level quality is on record; no much larger clone is a single base apart.

The specimen was CD4+ T cells sorted from blood, collected at week 0. The receptor chain draws on TRBV7-2 and TRBJ2-1, and 8 bases in between align with TRBD2. This clonotype was sampled from a human donor with alopecia areata. DNA sequence: TGTGCCAGCAGCTTACGGACTAGCAACAATGAGCAGTTCTTC. Its protein product is CASSLRTSNNEQFF.